The sequence of this TCR beta chain was determined in a study of patients and donors after allogeneic stem cell transplantation. TCRdb independently ran MiXCR on the RT-PCR reads; one entry per CDR3 protein. Here the sample spans approximately 57,000 distinct CDR3 sequences, about 14% being singletons. In its sample, this clonotype was seen many times. Sequencing was carried out using blood, either unsorted or a sorted T cell fraction (not recorded which). This TCR derives from a human donor who was either an allogeneic HSCT recipient or a stem cell or donor lymphocyte infusion donor (not recorded which). It is not recorded whose cells these are; they may come from a transplant donor.

This CDR3 reads CASSLADGPSEVNTIYF. CDR3 nucleotide sequence: TGTGCCAGCAGCTTAGCAGACGGACCGTCGGAGGTTAACACCATATATTTT. The chain combines TRBV7-9 with TRBJ1-3; the D is unclear. The CDR3 has 17 residues. V was clipped by 0 bases and J by 7 bases, with 19 bases between them. Germline assignment: CDR1 SEHNR and CDR2 FQNEAQ (reference sequence).